This TCR beta chain is from a study of CD8+CD57+ T cells in acquired aplastic anemia. This clonotype was seen only a few times. This CDR3 has 14 amino acids. Between the trimmed V and J ends, which lost 3 bases and 3 bases, there was a span of 10 bases. Germline V gives CDR1 SGHTA, CDR2 FQGTGA. Investigators profiled TCR beta VDJ and CDR3 from genomic DNA template. MiXCR, applied by TCRdb to the reads, yields one record per CDR3 protein. This table has around 200,000 distinct CDR3 sequences, 65% appearing once. Patients included in sequencing had previously demonstrated CD8+CD57+ cell expansion by flow cytometry.

The clonotype originates from a human donor with aplastic anemia. Sequencing was performed on sorted CD4+, CD8+, or CD8+CD57+ T cells (not recorded which) from PBMCs. This rearrangement joins TRBV7-3 to TRBJ2-3, with no clear D. CDR3 in amino acids: CASSFGTKTDTQYF. CDR3 nucleotide sequence: TGTGCCAGCAGCTTTGGTACCAAGACAGATACGCAGTATTTT.